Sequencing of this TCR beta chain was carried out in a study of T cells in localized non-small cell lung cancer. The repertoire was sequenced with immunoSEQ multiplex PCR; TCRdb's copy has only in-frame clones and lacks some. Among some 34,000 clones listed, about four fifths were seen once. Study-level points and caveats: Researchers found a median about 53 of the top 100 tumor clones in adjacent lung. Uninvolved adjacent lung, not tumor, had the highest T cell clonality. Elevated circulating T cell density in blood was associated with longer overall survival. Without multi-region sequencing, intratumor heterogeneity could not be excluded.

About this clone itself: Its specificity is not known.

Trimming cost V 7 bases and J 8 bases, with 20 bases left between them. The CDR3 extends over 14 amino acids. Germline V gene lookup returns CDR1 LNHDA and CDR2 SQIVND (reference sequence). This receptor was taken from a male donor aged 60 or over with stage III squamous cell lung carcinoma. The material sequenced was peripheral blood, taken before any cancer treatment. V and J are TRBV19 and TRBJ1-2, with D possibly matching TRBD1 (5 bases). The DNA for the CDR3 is TGTGCCAGTAAAACTCAGGGCGCGTCTAGGGGCTACACCTTC. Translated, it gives CASKTQGASRGYTF.